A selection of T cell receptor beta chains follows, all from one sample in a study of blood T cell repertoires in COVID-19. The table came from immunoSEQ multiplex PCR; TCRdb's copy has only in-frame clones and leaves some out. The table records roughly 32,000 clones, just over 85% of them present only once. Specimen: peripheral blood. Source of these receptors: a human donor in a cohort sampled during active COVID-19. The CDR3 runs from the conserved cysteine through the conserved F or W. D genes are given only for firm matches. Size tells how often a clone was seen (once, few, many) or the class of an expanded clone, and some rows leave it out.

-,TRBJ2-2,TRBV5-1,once,CASSRTGEAGELFF,TGCGCCAGCAGCCGCACAGGGGAGGCCGGGGAGCTGTTTTTT
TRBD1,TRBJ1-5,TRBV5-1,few,CATLLATGGGQPQHF,TGCGCCACCCTATTGGCCACAGGGGGTGGCCAGCCCCAGCATTTT
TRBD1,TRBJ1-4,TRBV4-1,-,CASSQDGRGREKLFF,TGCGCCAGCAGCCAAGATGGTAGGGGGCGTGAAAAACTGTTTTTT
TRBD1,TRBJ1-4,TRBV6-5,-,CASSLSGGNEKLFF,TGTGCCAGCTCATTGTCAGGGGGTAATGAAAAACTGTTTTTT
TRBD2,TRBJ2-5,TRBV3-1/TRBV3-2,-,CASSHELAGGLLETQYF,TGTGCCAGCAGCCACGAACTAGCGGGGGGGTTGTTAGAGACCCAGTACTTC
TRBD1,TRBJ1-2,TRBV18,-,CASSPGQGKGGYTF,TGTGCCAGCTCACCAGGACAGGGAAAGGGTGGCTACACCTTC
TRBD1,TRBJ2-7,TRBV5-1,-,CASSSTGSNEQYF,TGCGCCAGCAGCTCGACAGGGTCCAACGAGCAGTACTTC
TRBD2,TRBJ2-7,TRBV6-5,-,CASSYSRAGGSRRYF,TGTGCCAGCAGTTACTCGAGAGCGGGGGGCTCCCGGAGGTACTTC
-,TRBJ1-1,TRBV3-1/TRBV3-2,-,CASSQGLRNTEAFF,TGTGCCAGCAGCCAAGGTTTGCGAAACACTGAAGCTTTCTTT
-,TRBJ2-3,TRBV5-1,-,CASTGHSPDTQYF,TGCGCCAGTACGGGACACTCCCCGGATACGCAGTATTTT
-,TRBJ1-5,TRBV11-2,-,CASSPEGVQPQHF,TGTGCCAGCAGCCCAGAGGGCGTTCAGCCCCAGCATTTT
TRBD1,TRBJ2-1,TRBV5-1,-,CASSPNRGPGDEQFF,TGCGCCAGCAGCCCCAACAGGGGGCCTGGCGATGAGCAGTTCTTC
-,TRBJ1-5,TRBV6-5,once,CASSYQGGNQPQHF,TGTGCCAGCAGTTACCAGGGTGGCAATCAGCCCCAGCATTTT
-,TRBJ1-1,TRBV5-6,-,CASSLKEGRNTEAFF,TGTGCCAGCAGCTTGAAGGAGGGGCGGAACACTGAAGCTTTCTTT
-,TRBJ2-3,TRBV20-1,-,CSASPGGYTDTQYF,TGCAGTGCCAGTCCTGGGGGCTACACAGATACGCAGTATTTT
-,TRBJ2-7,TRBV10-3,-,CAINSGSYEQYF,TGTGCCATCAATTCAGGTTCCTACGAGCAGTACTTC
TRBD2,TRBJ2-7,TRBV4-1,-,CASSQLAGRGTGEQYF,TGCGCCAGCAGCCAGTTAGCGGGACGGGGAACGGGCGAGCAGTACTTC
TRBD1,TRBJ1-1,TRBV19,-,CASSDRGRGSTEAFF,TGTGCCAGTAGTGACAGGGGGCGCGGGAGCACTGAAGCTTTCTTT
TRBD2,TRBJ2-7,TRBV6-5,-,CASRDLAGLSYEQYF,TGTGCCAGCAGGGACCTAGCGGGGCTTTCCTACGAGCAGTACTTC
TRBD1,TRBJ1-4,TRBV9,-,CASSPGTGGNGGEKLFF,TGTGCCAGCAGCCCGGGGACAGGGGGTAATGGGGGTGAAAAACTGTTTTTT
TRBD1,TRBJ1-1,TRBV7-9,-,CASSFPDRGAFF,TGTGCCAGCAGCTTTCCGGACAGGGGAGCTTTCTTT
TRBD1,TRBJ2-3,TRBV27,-,CASSRTGGTDTQYF,TGTGCCAGCAGCCGTACAGGGGGCACAGATACGCAGTATTTT
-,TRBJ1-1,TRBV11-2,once,CASSPLRNTEAFF,TGTGCCAGCAGCCCTCTGAGGAACACTGAAGCTTTCTTT
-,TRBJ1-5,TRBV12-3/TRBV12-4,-,CASSSGGYQPQHF,TGTGCCAGCAGCTCGGGGGGATACCAGCCCCAGCATTTT
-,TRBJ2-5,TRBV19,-,CASSTFGGGLETQYF,TGTGCCAGTAGTACCTTTGGGGGGGGGCTGGAGACCCAGTACTTC
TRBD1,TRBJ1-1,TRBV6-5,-,CASTQGVLLTEAFF,TGTGCCAGCACACAGGGGGTACTATTGACTGAAGCTTTCTTT
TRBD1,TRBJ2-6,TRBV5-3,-,CARSPRRNRGASGANVLTF,TGTGCCAGAAGCCCCCGGCGGAACAGGGGGGCCTCTGGGGCCAACGTCCTGACTTTC
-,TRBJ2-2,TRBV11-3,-,CASSLAGVAGELFF,TGTGCCAGCAGCTTAGCGGGGGTGGCCGGGGAGCTGTTTTTT
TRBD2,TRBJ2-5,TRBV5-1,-,CASSFGGGALYQETQYF,TGCGCCAGCAGCTTTGGCGGGGGGGCCTTGTACCAAGAGACCCAGTACTTC
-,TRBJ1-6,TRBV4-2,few,CASSQDNPHISPLHF,TGTGCCAGCAGCCAAGATAACCCTCACATTTCACCCCTCCACTTT
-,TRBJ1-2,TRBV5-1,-,CASSEGTLTRGYTF,TGCGCCAGCAGCGAGGGGACTTTAACTAGGGGCTACACCTTC
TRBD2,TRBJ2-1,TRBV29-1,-,CSVVGLAGPYNEQFF,TGCAGCGTTGTCGGACTAGCGGGTCCCTACAATGAGCAGTTCTTC
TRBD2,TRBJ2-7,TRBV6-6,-,CASSGVGTSGAKQYF,TGTGCCAGCAGTGGGGTCGGGACTAGCGGGGCCAAGCAGTACTTC
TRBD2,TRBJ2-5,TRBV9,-,CASSSSSGGAGETQYF,TGTGCCAGCAGTTCTTCTAGCGGGGGGGCGGGAGAGACCCAGTACTTC
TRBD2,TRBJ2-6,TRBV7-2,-,CASTSGGSGANVLTF,TGTGCCAGCACCTCCGGGGGGTCCGGGGCCAACGTCCTGACTTTC
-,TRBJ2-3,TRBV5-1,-,CASSLDGSGPDTQYF,TGCGCCAGCAGCTTGGATGGTAGCGGCCCAGATACGCAGTATTTT
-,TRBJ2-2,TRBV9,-,CASSALLGEGGELFF,TGTGCCAGCAGCGCCCTTCTCGGGGAAGGCGGGGAGCTGTTTTTT
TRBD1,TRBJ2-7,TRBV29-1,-,CSVGTGVYEQYF,TGCAGCGTGGGGACAGGTGTATACGAGCAGTACTTC
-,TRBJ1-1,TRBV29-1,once,CSVERTRNTEAFF,TGCAGCGTTGAGAGGACTCGGAACACTGAAGCTTTCTTT
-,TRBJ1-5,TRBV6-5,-,CASSRDNNQPQHF,TGTGCCAGCAGCCGGGACAACAATCAGCCCCAGCATTTT
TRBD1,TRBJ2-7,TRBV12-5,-,CASGPWTGGYYEQYF,TGTGCTAGTGGTCCCTGGACAGGGGGATACTACGAGCAGTACTTC
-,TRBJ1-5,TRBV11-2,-,CASSLGGDQPQHF,TGTGCCAGCAGCTTAGGCGGCGATCAGCCCCAGCATTTT
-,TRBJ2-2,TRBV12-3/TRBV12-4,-,CASILGGGELFF,TGTGCCAGCATCTTGGGGGGCGGGGAGCTGTTTTTT
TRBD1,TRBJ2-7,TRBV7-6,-,CASSSGPTGGMGYEQYF,TGTGCCAGCAGCTCGGGACCAACAGGGGGCATGGGCTACGAGCAGTACTTC
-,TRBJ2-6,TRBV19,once,CASSISHGGSGANVLTF,TGTGCCAGTAGTATAAGTCACGGGGGTTCTGGGGCCAACGTCCTGACTTTC
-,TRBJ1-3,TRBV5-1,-,CASSLTGGARGNTIYF,TGCGCCAGCAGCCTAACCGGGGGGGCGCGAGGAAACACCATATATTTT
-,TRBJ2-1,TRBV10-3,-,CAIKGTSDNEQFF,TGTGCCATCAAAGGGACTTCCGACAATGAGCAGTTCTTC
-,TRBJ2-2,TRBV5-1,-,CASNGGDITGELFF,TGCGCCTCCAATGGGGGGGACATCACCGGGGAGCTGTTTTTT
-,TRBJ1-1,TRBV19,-,CASSIAGLRNTEAFF,TGTGCCAGTAGTATAGCCGGACTCAGAAACACTGAAGCTTTCTTT
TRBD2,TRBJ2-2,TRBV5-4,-,CASSLMTSGGAGTGELFF,TGTGCCAGCAGCTTGATGACTAGCGGGGGGGCGGGCACCGGGGAGCTGTTTTTT
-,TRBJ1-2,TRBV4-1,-,CASSQANTNYGYTF,TGCGCCAGCAGCCAGGCAAATACTAACTATGGCTACACCTTC